This T cell receptor beta chain was sequenced in a study of shared clonotypes between healthy human individuals. About the research overall: Researchers assigned three CD4 naive, three CD4 memory, two CD8 naive and one CD8 memory plate to each donor. Findings of the study overall: An anticipated effect of sequencing depth on clonotype sharing among donors was recognized. Larger richness was generally estimated for naive than memory subsets.

Concerning this clone: What it recognizes is unknown.

TCRdb keeps only in-frame clones here, not all; method: immunoSEQ multiplex PCR. The repertoire holds nearly 1 million clones, with approximately 80% as singletons. In germline, CDR1 is MDHEN, CDR2 SYDVKM. Trimming shortened V by 8 bases and J by 5 bases, and 18 bases separated the two germline ends. There are 14 residues in the CDR3. The clonotype comes from a man younger than 35 in good health. The sequencing input was memory CD4+ T cells sorted from blood. Subset indicated: CD45RA-negative fraction. V and J are TRBV28 and TRBJ1-2; no firm D call. The CDR3 loop is CASYPRTIIYGYTF. The DNA of the CDR3 is TGTGCCAGCTACCCACGCACTATTATTTATGGCTACACCTTC.